A single sample gave rise to the 6 T cell receptor beta chains below, sequenced in a study of human T cells and chemical hapten exposure. TCRdb ran MiXCR on the RACE reads and lists one entry per CDR3 protein. The sample has roughly 360,000 distinct CDR3 sequences; around 4.8% are singletons. The time point here: patch test 1, 2 weeks after DPC sensitization. Treatment given: therapeutic diphenylcyclopropenone sensitization with weekly scalp DPC. The input for sequencing was whole blood, taken in connection with sensitization to the hapten diphenylcyclopropenone (DPC). The receptors here all came from a woman in her 50s with alopecia areata. Some clones in this sample may be carry-over from other donors' samples.

The rearrangement joins TRBV27 to TRBJ2-3; no clear D gene. Trimming removed 4 bases from V and 0 bases from J, with 11 bases in between. The CDR3 length is 15 residues. Germline-derived CDR1 and CDR2 are MNHEY and SMNVEV (reference sequence). CDR3 sequence (DNA): TGTGCCAGCAGTTCCCCCAGGCTGAGCACAGATACGCAGTATTTT. It is translated as CASSSPRLSTDTQYF.

At least ten counts were recorded for this clonotype. The chain carries TRBV30 and TRBJ2-7; 11 positions agree with TRBD1. Germline V gives CDR1 GTSNPN, CDR2 SVGIG (reference sequence). With V trimmed by 5 bases and J by 2 bases, 2 bases remained unmatched. The CDR3 extends over 13 amino acids. CDR3 in DNA: TGTGCCTGGTCGGGACAGGGGGCCTACGAGCAGTACTTC. Its protein product is CAWSGQGAYEQYF.

The J gene is TRBJ2-7, the V gene TRBV20-1; D perhaps matches TRBD1 (5 bases). Trimming removed 0 bases from V and 3 bases from J, with 15 bases in between. Looked up from germline, CDR1 is DFQATT and CDR2 is SNEGSKA (reference sequence). The CDR3 is 15 residues long. The CDR3 region has the DNA TGCAGTGCTAGAGATAGGGCAGGGAATTTCTACGAGCAGTACTTC. This sequence encodes CSARDRAGNFYEQYF.

Only a few counts were recorded for this clonotype. The chain carries TRBV4-1 and TRBJ1-4; 9 positions agree with TRBD1. The V gene's germline CDR1 is MGHRA and CDR2 YSYEKL. The CDR3 length is 13 residues. Trimming cost V 7 bases and J 10 bases; bases outside gene matches: 7. CDR3 DNA sequence: TGCGCCAGCACCCCGACAGGGGGGCGAAAACTGTTTTTT. Translating gives CASTPTGGRKLFF.

The J gene is TRBJ2-7, the V gene TRBV9; 12 nucleotides line up with TRBD2. The CDR3 spans 16 residues. Trimming cost V 5 bases and J 6 bases; bases outside gene matches: 12. CDR1 is SGDLS, CDR2 YYNGEE, per germline. The CDR3 sequence: CASRRTSGETAGEQYF. CDR3 nucleotide sequence: TGTGCCAGCAGGCGGACTAGCGGGGAGACAGCAGGCGAGCAGTACTTC.

This clonotype was seen many times. The chain is built from TRBV12-3 or TRBV12-4 and TRBJ2-7; no clear D gene. This CDR3 has 12 amino acids. The ends were cut back, 2 bases at V and 4 bases at J, with 6 bases in the middle. The chain's CDR3 is CASSLTVYEQYF. DNA for the CDR3: TGTGCCAGCAGTTTAACCGTGTACGAGCAGTACTTC.